The 16 T cell receptor beta chains below come from one sample, sequenced in a study of T cells after yellow fever vaccination. TCRdb ran MiXCR on the 5' RACE reads and lists one entry per CDR3 protein. The sample carries some 320,000 distinct CDR3 sequences, 8.7% recorded once. Here the sequenced sample was PBMCs, taken on the day of the first yellow fever vaccination. The receptors derive from a man between 18 and 35 years old who received the YFV17D yellow fever vaccine.

The gene calls are TRBV4-2 and TRBJ2-5; unclear D gene. The ends were cut back, 4 bases at V and 3 bases at J, with 12 bases in the middle. The CDR3 covers 14 residues. Per germline, CDR1 LGHNA and CDR2 YNFKEQ. The CDR3 sequence: CASSPGVAKETQYF. In DNA, the CDR3 is TGTGCCAGCAGCCCCGGTGTAGCCAAAGAGACCCAGTACTTC.

There are a few counts of this clonotype. The rearrangement joins TRBV6-2 or TRBV6-3 to TRBJ2-5; D perhaps matches TRBD1 (6 bases). Germline CDR1 is MNHEY and CDR2 is SVGEGT. CDR3 length equals 14 residues. Trimming pared 2 bases from V and 2 bases from J, leaving 9 bases between. The CDR3 region has the DNA TGTGCCAGCAGTTACCCGGGACAACAAGAGACCCAGTACTTC. This gives the protein CASSYPGQQETQYF.

V usage is TRBV20-1 and J usage is TRBJ2-5, with TRBD1 as a possible D gene (5 bases). The ends were cut back, 7 bases at V and 5 bases at J, with 26 bases in the middle. Germline assignment: CDR1 DFQATT and CDR2 SNEGSKA (reference sequence). CDR3 length: 16 residues. Here the CDR3 DNA reads TGCAGTGTCCAGATGGATTTGATGGGGCAAGCGGAGACCCAGTACTTC. Its translation: CSVQMDLMGQAETQYF.

This clonotype was counted a few times. This chain joins TRBV7-9 and TRBJ2-5, with D unclear. V gave up 3 bases and J gave up 1 base, with 9 bases separating them. Germline assignment: CDR1 SEHNR and CDR2 FQNEAQ (reference sequence). CDR3 size: 14 residues. CDR3 residues: CASSFLTGQETQYF. CDR3 DNA sequence: TGTGCCAGCAGCTTTCTGACCGGCCAAGAGACCCAGTACTTC.

A few counts support this clonotype. This chain connects TRBV4-1 to TRBJ1-1; perhaps TRBD1 as D (5 bases). This CDR3 is 14 amino acids long. Germline CDR1 is MGHRA and CDR2 is YSYEKL. Trimming pared 6 bases from V and 4 bases from J, leaving 15 bases between. In DNA, the CDR3 is TGCGCCAGCAGTCAGGGAGGGCCCGCCACTGAAGCTTTCTTT. It is translated as CASSQGGPATEAFF.

V gene TRBV7-9 combines with J gene TRBJ2-1; D perhaps matches TRBD2 (6 bases). Trimming pared 1 base from V and 9 bases from J, leaving 16 bases between. The CDR3 sequence is 15 residues long. Germline V gives CDR1 SEHNR, CDR2 FQNEAQ (reference sequence). The CDR3 bases are TGTGCCAGCAGCTTAGGGACCCTAATGGGGGGTGAGCAGTTCTTC. Its protein product is CASSLGTLMGGEQFF. Supplemented by reference TRBV7-9 and TRBJ2-1, the full variable domain reads DTGVSQNPRHKITKRGQNVTFRCDPISEHNRLYWYRQTLGQGPEFLTYFQNEAQLEKSRLLSDRFSAERPKGSFSTLEIQRTEQGDSAMYLCASSLGTLMGGEQFFGPGTRLTVL.

The chain joins TRBV5-1 to TRBJ1-2, with D unclear. CDR3 size: 14 residues. Germline V lookup: CDR1 SGHRS, CDR2 YFSETQ. Trimming stripped 9 bases from V and 0 bases from J, with 15 bases between. The CDR3 here is CATARGGTNYGYTF. The CDR3 DNA sequence: TGCGCCACCGCCCGGGGAGGCACTAACTATGGCTACACCTTC.

Only a few counts were recorded for this clonotype. The chain recombines TRBV12-3 or TRBV12-4 with TRBJ2-2; 8 positions match TRBD1. Trimming cost V 4 bases and J 8 bases; bases outside gene matches: 6. CDR3 length: 14 residues. The CDR3 protein is CASSSGQGAGELFF. The CDR3 DNA reads as TGTGCCAGCAGTTCCGGACAGGGCGCGGGGGAGCTGTTTTTT.

The chain combines TRBV5-1 with TRBJ2-5, with a weak D call TRBD1 (6 bases). Trimming stripped 3 bases from V and 5 bases from J, with 26 bases between. There are 18 residues in the CDR3. Germline CDR1 SGHRS, CDR2 YFSETQ. CDR3 nucleotide sequence: TGCGCCAGCAGCTGGAGTAAGGGGGTCCCACGGGCATGGGAGACCCAGTACTTC. It is translated as CASSWSKGVPRAWETQYF.

The chain has TRBV18 and TRBJ1-5; no definite D call. CDR1 is KGHSH, CDR2 LQKENI, per germline. The CDR3 totals 13 residues. Trimming took off 3 bases at V and 7 bases at J, with 10 bases between the two ends. CDR3 sequence: CASSPGDVQPQHF. CDR3 in DNA: TGTGCCAGCTCACCGGGTGACGTACAGCCCCAGCATTTT.

In this sample, this clonotype turned up many times. The chain employs TRBV20-1 and TRBJ1-2; 9 bases are a match to TRBD1. The trim removed 0 bases at V and 9 bases at J, leaving 5 bases unmatched. Germline V lookup: CDR1 DFQATT, CDR2 SNEGSKA (reference sequence). The CDR3 has 13 residues. CDR3 amino acids: CSARDTGGASYTF. CDR3 DNA: TGCAGTGCTAGAGATACAGGGGGCGCTAGCTACACCTTC.

This clonotype was seen a handful of times. The rearrangement links TRBV5-1 to TRBJ2-1; 8 bases line up with TRBD2. V shed 4 bases and J 7 bases; nucleotides not matched to a gene: 13. The CDR3 has 16 residues. CDR1 SGHRS and CDR2 YFSETQ come from the germline V gene. CDR3 sequence: CASSRLPGGRGNEQFF. The CDR3, as DNA: TGCGCCAGCAGCCGATTACCGGGGGGGAGAGGAAATGAGCAGTTCTTC.

This clonotype was seen a few times. The chain joins TRBV9 to TRBJ2-5, with 7 bases identical to TRBD2. Germline V gene sequence: CDR1 SGDLS, CDR2 YYNGEE. J gave up 4 bases and V 4 bases, and 7 bases lay outside the gene matches. The CDR3 is made up of 14 amino acids. In DNA form, the CDR3 reads TGTGCCAGCAGCCTCCGAGGGGAGGGAGAGACCCAGTACTTC. Its protein is CASSLRGEGETQYF.

The V and J genes are TRBV5-1 and TRBJ2-5; TRBD2 matches at 7 bases. From germline, CDR1 is SGHRS and CDR2 YFSETQ. Losses at the gene ends were 0 bases for V and 3 bases for J; bases not matched to a gene: 5. This CDR3 is built from 15 residues. CDR3 bases: TGCGCCAGCAGCTTGGCTCGGGGGGTTGAAGAGACCCAGTACTTC. Amino acid sequence: CASSLARGVEETQYF. Variable domain in full (rest from reference TRBV5-1 and TRBJ2-5): KAGVTQTPRYLIKTRGQQVTLSCSPISGHRSVSWYQQTPGQGLQFLFEYFSETQRNKGNFPGRFSGRQFSNSRSEMNVSTLELGDSALYLCASSLARGVEETQYFGPGTRLLVL.

V and J are TRBV5-1 and TRBJ2-2, with D possibly being TRBD2 (5 bases). The CDR3 has 16 residues. The germline V and J ends were trimmed by 4 bases and 0 bases, with 13 bases remaining between them. Per the germline V gene, CDR1 is SGHRS and CDR2 is YFSETQ. This CDR3 is CASSRDYDANTGELFF. The CDR3 coding sequence is TGCGCCAGCAGCAGAGACTACGACGCGAACACCGGGGAGCTGTTTTTT.

This clonotype was found a few times. CDR3 amino acids: CASSLGVNSPLHF. The CDR3 DNA reads TGTGCCAGCAGTTTAGGTGTAAATTCACCCCTCCACTTT. The chain joins TRBV12-3 or TRBV12-4 to TRBJ1-6, with D unclear. This CDR3 comprises 13 residues. Trimming shortened V by 1 base and J by 7 bases, and 5 bases separated the two germline ends.